This TCR beta chain is from a study of CD8+CD57+ T cells in acquired aplastic anemia (dated by TCRdb to the late 2010s). As for the study more broadly: On average, sorted CD4+ and CD8+ cells yielded 3.2 ug of extracted DNA, with a range of roughly 0.17 to 30 ug. A CD8+CD57+ expansion meant a frequency higher than the mean frequency seen in healthy subjects.

Genomic DNA was used as template for profiling of TCR beta VDJ combinations and CDR3 sequences. TCR repertoire sequencing was run on an Illumina HiSeq 2000. As for how the authors treated the data: TRBV/TRBJ rearrangement plots, CDR3 size and DJ length profiles, and Simpson's diversity index were used to assess repertoires. The most abundant DNA sequence in the deep sequencing data was defined as the immunodominant clone. CDR3 amino acid sequences were checked for sharing between subjects and were compared against published repertoires and the VDJdb database. TCRdb handled the public reads itself, with Q25 trimming in fastp and clone calling in MiXCR, and kept productive beta chains. Rows with a matching CDR3 protein are joined into one entry that keeps the most common DNA and genes. The V and J calls reflect TCRdb's pipeline rather than the authors' work. The sample table contains some 200,000 distinct CDR3 sequences; only one count was recorded for roughly 50% of them. The ten largest clones represent just under 20% of the sample.

Patients chosen for sequencing had shown expansion of CD8+CD57+ cells by flow cytometry. Every patient had a diagnosis of severe acquired aplastic anemia based on International Study of Aplastic Anemia and Agranulocytosis and Camitta criteria. No therapy had been received by the patients at the time of blood sampling. In the study, sorted CD4+ and CD8+ blood T cells from patients with severe aplastic anemia and from healthy subjects underwent deep sequencing of TCR repertoires. In the USA, patient enrollment took place under clinicaltrials.gov protocols 00001620, 01623167, 00001397, 00071045, 00081523 and 00961064. Ficoll-Paque density gradient centrifugation was used to isolate peripheral blood mononuclear cells. CD4+ and CD8+ T cells were sorted by FACS or magnetic beads before DNA extraction. There are 16 amino acids in the CDR3, from cysteine to phenylalanine inclusive. Of the read, only the CDR3 DNA is kept; its 48 bases are in frame from base 1. Per the germline V gene (reference sequence), LNHDA is the CDR1 and SQIVND is the CDR2. Trimming removed 4 bases from V and 0 bases from J; the gene matches leave 6 bases unexplained.

Paper-wide results and their limitations: No significant difference in CD8+ Simpson's diversity was found between patients and healthy controls (P=0.060). Approximately 27 CD8+ CDR3 sequences were found in both patients and controls but appeared to be highly expressed in patients and within the immunodominant clones of the patients.

The table lists this clonotype with many counts. Which antigen it targets is not known. The sample holds no much larger clone one base away, and base qualities are not on file. This TCR was recovered from a human donor with aplastic anemia. Specimen: sorted CD4+, CD8+, or CD8+CD57+ T cells (not recorded which) from PBMCs. The V and J genes are TRBV19 and TRBJ1-5, with 7 bases aligning to TRBD1. The CDR3 amino acid sequence is: CASSTRTGYSNQPQHF. The bases are TGTGCCAGTAGTACAAGGACAGGCTATAGCAATCAGCCCCAGCATTTT.